This passage covers 23 T cell receptor beta chains from one sample sequenced in a study of Ad26.COV2.S vaccination and SARS-CoV-2 variants. The sample's treatment: around 19 received Ad26.COV2.S at low or high dose, single or two shots; about 5 received placebo; per-sample allocation not given. It was on day 63 after the first vaccine or placebo injection that samples were taken. The method was immunoSEQ multiplex PCR; TCRdb's version includes in-frame clones alone and lacks a portion of them. Seen here are approximately 420,000 clones, 88% observed once, and the top ten hold approximately 4%. This sample comprised peripheral blood, obtained in a trial of Ad26.COV2.S vaccine versus placebo. Receptors originate from a person between 18 and 65 years old who received the Ad26.COV2.S COVID-19 vaccine or a placebo.

CDR3 DNA sequence: TGTGCCAGCAGCACACACACAGATACGCAGTATTTT. This sequence encodes CASSTHTDTQYF. This sequence joins TRBV11-3 and TRBJ2-3, with D unclear. The V end lost 5 bases, the J end lost 2 bases, and 5 bases lay between the germline ends. The CDR3 sequence is 12 residues long. The germline CDR1 and CDR2 sequences are SGHNT and YENEEA.

A few counts support this clone. The chain links TRBV6-5 to TRBJ1-6, with 8 positions matching TRBD1. V lost 6 bases and J lost 10; bases outside the gene matches: 2. The CDR3 spans 12 residues. Germline V gives CDR1 MNHEY, CDR2 SVGAGI. The CDR3: CASRTGDSPLHF. CDR3 coding DNA: TGTGCCAGCAGGACAGGGGACTCACCCCTCCACTTT.

The chain is built from TRBV6-5 and TRBJ1-4; D uncertain. CDR1 is MNHEY and CDR2 is SVGAGI in the germline V gene. With 0 bases removed from V and 0 bases from J, the gap between germline ends came to 5 bases. This CDR3 has 15 residues. Here the CDR3 reads CASSYSYATNEKLFF. The CDR3 nucleotides are TGTGCCAGCAGTTACTCTTATGCAACTAATGAAAAACTGTTTTTT.

The chain carries TRBV7-3 and TRBJ2-1; either TRBD1 or TRBD2 may supply D (5 bases each). CDR1 and CDR2 from the germline V gene are SGHTA and FQGTGA. There are 13 residues in the CDR3. V was shortened by 5 bases and J by 6 bases, with 11 bases between the two germline ends. The CDR3 DNA is TGTGCCAGCAGCCCAGGGACCGGCAATGAGCAGTTCTTC. This sequence encodes CASSPGTGNEQFF. The full variable domain, with the rest looked up from reference TRBV7-3 and TRBJ2-1, is GAGVSQTPSNKVTEKGKYVELRCDPISGHTALYWYRQSLGQGPEFLIYFQGTGAADDSGLPNDRFFAVRPEGSVSTLKIQRTERGDSAVYLCASSPGTGNEQFFGPGTRLTVL.

The J gene is TRBJ1-6, the V gene TRBV6-2 or TRBV6-3; TRBD1 might be the D (5 bases). Per the germline V gene, CDR1 is MNHEY and CDR2 is SVGEGT. This CDR3 is built from 16 residues. Trimming pared 4 bases from V and 7 bases from J, leaving 17 bases between. The CDR3 coding sequence is TGTGCCAGCAGTTCGTTCTCGGGACGGGGAAATTCACCCCTCCACTTT. It encodes CASSSFSGRGNSPLHF.

The chain is built from TRBV5-8 and TRBJ1-1, with D perhaps matching TRBD1 (5 bases). CDR1 is SGHTS and CDR2 is YDEGEE in the germline V gene. V lost 4 bases to trimming and J lost 4 bases, with 14 bases between them. This CDR3 region has 14 residues. The DNA for the CDR3 is TGTGCCAGCAGCCTACTCCAGCAGGGCACTGAAGCTTTCTTT. Amino acid sequence: CASSLLQQGTEAFF.

This clone is a singleton in its sample. The chain uses TRBV7-9 and TRBJ2-5; the match to TRBD2 covers 10 bases. Germline lookup yields CDR1 SEHNR and CDR2 FQNEAQ (reference sequence). This CDR3 contains 16 residues. The V and J ends lost 3 bases and 2 bases, in that order; junction bases with no gene match: 6. The CDR3 sequence is CASSFRPSGGQETQYF. The CDR3, as DNA: TGTGCCAGCAGCTTTCGGCCTAGCGGGGGTCAAGAGACCCAGTACTTC.

This chain joins TRBV5-4 and TRBJ2-7, with D possibly matching TRBD2 (6 bases). Trimming stripped 3 bases from V and 3 bases from J, with 13 bases between. The CDR3 consists of 14 residues. Per the germline V gene, CDR1 is SGHNT and CDR2 is YYREEE (reference sequence). The CDR3 loop reads CASSSSGGFYEQYF. CDR3 DNA sequence: TGTGCCAGCAGCTCCTCCGGGGGATTCTACGAGCAGTACTTC.

The V gene is TRBV29-1, the J gene TRBJ1-3; D not certain. This CDR3 has 13 amino acids. Germline-derived CDR1 and CDR2 are SQVTM and ANQGSEA. V was cut by 4 bases and J by 0 bases, with 7 bases left in between. CDR3 amino acids: CSVGPSSGNTIYF. The CDR3 DNA reads as TGCAGCGTTGGCCCCAGCTCTGGAAACACCATATATTTT.

The chain carries TRBV28 and TRBJ2-7; 10 bases are shared with TRBD2. The CDR3 has 16 amino acids. V shed 1 base and J 0 bases; nucleotides not matched to a gene: 3. Per germline, CDR1 MDHEN and CDR2 SYDVKM. The CDR3 DNA sequence: TGTGCCAGCAGTTTATCCCTAGCGGGGGACTCCTACGAGCAGTACTTC. Residues: CASSLSLAGDSYEQYF. Full variable domain (missing parts from reference TRBV28 and TRBJ2-7): DVKVTQSSRYLVKRTGEKVFLECVQDMDHENMFWYRQDPGLGLRLIYFSYDVKMKEKGDIPEGYSVSREKKERFSLILESASTNQTSMYLCASSLSLAGDSYEQYFGPGTRLTVT.

The V call is TRBV5-4, the J call TRBJ2-3; TRBD1 is a possible D gene (6 bases). Germline V gives CDR1 SGHNT, CDR2 YYREEE (reference sequence). This CDR3 comprises 16 residues. V lost 3 bases to trimming and J lost 2 bases, with 16 bases between them. Written as DNA, the CDR3 is TGTGCCAGCAGCTCACCTACTAGGGGGATCACAGATACGCAGTATTTT. Amino acids: CASSSPTRGITDTQYF. The full variable domain, with the rest looked up from reference TRBV5-4 and TRBJ2-3, is ETGVTQSPTHLIKTRGQQVTLRCSSQSGHNTVSWYQQALGQGPQFIFQYYREEENGRGNFPPRFSGLQFPNYSSELNVNALELDDSALYLCASSSPTRGITDTQYFGPGTRLTVL.

The chain combines TRBV6-1 with TRBJ1-6, with 12 positions matching TRBD1. CDR1 and CDR2 from the germline V gene are MNHNS and SASEGT. This CDR3 has 16 amino acids. V lost 4 bases and J lost 8; bases outside the gene matches: 6. The CDR3 coding sequence is TGTGCCAGCAGTGTCGGGACAGGGGGCCTCGATTCACCCCTCCACTTT. Residues: CASSVGTGGLDSPLHF.

This chain connects TRBV4-3 to TRBJ2-3, with D possibly being TRBD1 or TRBD2 (5 bases each). The germline V gene encodes CDR1 LGHNA and CDR2 YSLEER. This CDR3 region has 14 residues. Trimming removed 0 bases from V and 4 bases from J, with 8 bases in between. CDR3 in DNA: TGCGCCAGCAGCCAAGAGGGACGGGCAGATACGCAGTATTTT. Protein: CASSQEGRADTQYF.

This clone showed up just once. The chain combines TRBV7-2 with TRBJ1-5, with D tentatively TRBD1 (5 bases). The germline V gene encodes CDR1 SGHTA and CDR2 FQGNSA. This CDR3 contains 15 residues. V was cut by 5 bases and J by 3 bases, with 14 bases left in between. The CDR3 DNA sequence: TGTGCCAGCAGCCGGGACGGGACCCACAATCAGCCCCAGCATTTT. Protein: CASSRDGTHNQPQHF.

J is TRBJ2-5 and V is TRBV11-2; TRBD2 agrees at 8 bases. Germline CDR1 SGHAT, CDR2 FQNNGV. The ends lost 2 bases at V and 2 bases at J; junction bases unmatched: 7. This CDR3 spans 16 amino acids. DNA of the CDR3: TGTGCCAGCAGCTTATCTAAGCGGGGGCCACAAGAGACCCAGTACTTC. The encoded protein is CASSLSKRGPQETQYF.

The CDR3 coding sequence is TGTGCCAGCAGTGGAATTGGGACAGAAAAACTGTTTTTT. Protein: CASSGIGTEKLFF. The rearrangement uses TRBV5-6 and TRBJ1-4, with D possibly being TRBD1 (6 bases). V dropped 5 bases and J dropped 8 bases, with 13 bases sitting between them. The V gene's germline CDR1 is SGHDT and CDR2 YYEEEE. The CDR3 runs 13 residues.

With respect to this clone: The identical CDR3 is also encoded by other nucleotide sequences in the sample. The chain combines TRBV14 with TRBJ2-5, with D unresolved. Germline values: CDR1 SGHDN, CDR2 FVKESK. The CDR3 is 14 amino acids. V shed 1 base and J shed 5 bases, with 11 bases lying between them. CDR3 region: CASSQGARSETQYF. In nucleotides, the CDR3 is TGTGCCAGCAGCCAAGGTGCTCGCTCGGAGACCCAGTACTTC.

For the CDR3, the DNA is TGTGCCAGCAGTCTTCATCCGGGACTAAAACAAGAGACCCAGTACTTC. Its translation is CASSLHPGLKQETQYF. The chain employs TRBV27 and TRBJ2-5; 7 bases line up with TRBD2. The CDR3 runs 16 residues. Per germline, CDR1 MNHEY and CDR2 SMNVEV (reference sequence). With 5 bases clipped from V and 2 bases from J, the junction kept 11 bases outside the gene matches.

The chain has TRBV9 and TRBJ2-2; the D is unclear. Germline V gives CDR1 SGDLS, CDR2 YYNGEE. Trimming took off 0 bases at V and 6 bases at J, with 12 bases between the two ends. CDR3 length: 15 residues. The CDR3 nucleotides read TGTGCCAGCAGCGTAGCCTCGTCCTCGGCCGGGGAGCTGTTTTTT. This codes for CASSVASSSAGELFF.

V usage is TRBV28 and J usage is TRBJ1-6, with a weak D call TRBD1 (5 bases). The CDR3 sequence is 11 residues long. From germline, CDR1 is MDHEN and CDR2 SYDVKM. V lost 8 bases to trimming and J lost 10 bases, with 9 bases between them. The chain's CDR3 is CASRGLSPLHF. The CDR3 bases are TGTGCCAGCCGGGGGTTGTCACCCCTCCACTTT.

In DNA form, the CDR3 reads TGTGCCAGCAGGCCTACAGGGGAAGTCTATGGCTACACCTTC. It is translated as CASRPTGEVYGYTF. The chain joins TRBV6-2 or TRBV6-3 to TRBJ1-2, with 7 bases identical to TRBD1. This CDR3 has 14 residues. Germline CDR1 reads MNHEY; CDR2 reads SVGEGT. The V and J ends lost 6 bases and 4 bases, in that order; junction bases with no gene match: 8.

The chain is built from TRBV2 and TRBJ2-3; D perhaps matches TRBD1 (5 bases). The CDR3 consists of 15 residues. With 1 base removed from V and 1 base from J, the gap between germline ends came to 9 bases. Germline CDR1 and CDR2: SNHLY and FYNNEI. The CDR3 here is CASSEGGFGTDTQYF. In nucleotides, the CDR3 is TGTGCCAGCAGTGAAGGGGGCTTTGGCACAGATACGCAGTATTTT. Filled out from reference TRBV2 and TRBJ2-3, the complete variable domain reads EPEVTQTPSHQVTQMGQEVILRCVPISNHLYFYWYRQILGQKVEFLVSFYNNEISEKSEIFDDQFSVERPDGSNFTLKIRSTKLEDSAMYFCASSEGGFGTDTQYFGPGTRLTVL.

DNA of the CDR3: TGTGCCAGCAGTCGTCAGCGTTTGACGGGCACTGAAGCTTTCTTT. Protein product: CASSRQRLTGTEAFF. V gene TRBV2 combines with J gene TRBJ1-1; D is uncertain. CDR1 is SNHLY and CDR2 is FYNNEI in the germline V gene. CDR3 size: 15 residues. The germline V and J ends were trimmed by 5 bases and 4 bases, with 17 bases remaining between them.